These 9 T cell receptor beta chains were all obtained from the same sample, sequenced in a study of T cell responses to AZD1222 COVID-19 vaccine. Sequenced by immunoSEQ multiplex PCR; TCRdb stores in-frame clones only, minus some. The top ten hold 7.5% to 10% of the sample, which has 200,000 or so clones, approximately 94% seen once. The specimen was peripheral blood, collected on day 0 of AZD1222 vaccination. All receptors derive from an adult in good health.

This chain joins TRBV5-1 and TRBJ1-2; 7 positions agree with TRBD1. V lost 4 bases to trimming and J lost 2 bases; unmatched junction nucleotides: 2. This CDR3 contains 13 residues. Germline CDR1 reads SGHRS; CDR2 reads YFSETQ. The CDR3 nucleotides are TGCGCCAGCAGCCCGGGACAGAACTATGGCTACACCTTC. It is translated as CASSPGQNYGYTF. Full variable domain (rest looked up from reference TRBV5-1 and TRBJ1-2): KAGVTQTPRYLIKTRGQQVTLSCSPISGHRSVSWYQQTPGQGLQFLFEYFSETQRNKGNFPGRFSGRQFSNSRSEMNVSTLELGDSALYLCASSPGQNYGYTFGSGTRLTVV.

The chain uses TRBV6-5 and TRBJ2-2, with 12 bases fitting TRBD2. J was trimmed by 6 bases and V by 1 base; bases with no gene match: 3. The CDR3 covers 16 residues. Germline-derived CDR1 and CDR2 are MNHEY and SVGAGI. This CDR3 is CASSYLTSGRPGELFF. The CDR3 nucleotides are TGTGCCAGCAGTTACTTGACTAGCGGGAGACCCGGGGAGCTGTTTTTT.

The rearrangement uses TRBV29-1 and TRBJ1-2; weak D call: TRBD1 (6 bases). The CDR3 runs 17 residues. From germline, CDR1 is SQVTM and CDR2 ANQGSEA. Trimming took 4 bases from V and 4 from J, leaving 25 bases between them. CDR3 amino acids: CSVGLGQGTVFGYGYTF. The DNA of the CDR3 is TGCAGCGTTGGTCTGGGGCAGGGGACTGTCTTTGGCTATGGCTACACCTTC.

The V gene is TRBV6-5, the J gene TRBJ2-5; 13 bases are a match to TRBD2. The germline V gene has CDR1 MNHEY and CDR2 SVGAGI. With 6 bases clipped from V and 9 bases from J, the junction kept 7 bases outside the gene matches. The CDR3 runs 14 residues. CDR3 sequence: CASSRLAGGLAQYF. The CDR3, as DNA: TGTGCCAGCAGCCGACTAGCGGGAGGTCTAGCCCAGTACTTC.

The CDR3 sequence: CASSFRDTQYF. CDR3 nucleotide sequence: TGTGCCAGCAGTTTTAGAGATACGCAGTATTTT. The chain employs TRBV27 and TRBJ2-3; the D is unclear. V shed 3 bases and J shed 5 bases, with 3 bases lying between them. In germline, CDR1 is MNHEY, CDR2 SMNVEV (reference sequence). The CDR3 runs 11 residues.

This rearrangement joins TRBV2 to TRBJ2-5; 10 bases are a match to TRBD2. CDR3 size: 16 residues. From germline, CDR1 is SNHLY and CDR2 FYNNEI. The V gene end was trimmed by 7 bases and the J gene end by 5 bases; junction bases not matched to a gene: 13. CDR3 coding DNA: TGTGCCAGCAAATTCACGGCAACTAGCGGGATGGAGACCCAGTACTTC. Its translation is CASKFTATSGMETQYF. Combining the CDR3 with reference TRBV2 and TRBJ2-5 gives the whole variable domain EPEVTQTPSHQVTQMGQEVILRCVPISNHLYFYWYRQILGQKVEFLVSFYNNEISEKSEIFDDQFSVERPDGSNFTLKIRSTKLEDSAMYFCASKFTATSGMETQYFGPGTRLLVL.

The chain uses TRBV28 and TRBJ2-2; maybe TRBD1 (6 bases). V shed 6 bases and J shed 0 bases, with 14 bases lying between them. Per germline, CDR1 MDHEN and CDR2 SYDVKM. This CDR3 region has 16 residues. The CDR3 DNA follows: TGTGCCAGCAGGAAAAGGACAGCTGCGAACACCGGGGAGCTGTTTTTT. Protein product: CASRKRTAANTGELFF.

The gene calls are TRBV28 and TRBJ1-1, with a weak D call TRBD1 (5 bases). Germline CDR1 reads MDHEN; CDR2 reads SYDVKM. Between the trimmed V and J ends, which lost 7 bases and 1 base, there was a span of 7 bases. This CDR3 has 12 amino acids. The CDR3 coding sequence is TGTGCCAGCAAGACAGCGAACACTGAAGCTTTCTTT. It encodes CASKTANTEAFF.

J is TRBJ2-2 and V is TRBV7-8, with D unclear. The germline V gene encodes CDR1 SGHVS and CDR2 FQNEAQ. Trimming cost V 8 bases and J 5 bases, with 6 bases left between them. The CDR3 length is 11 residues. As DNA, the CDR3 is TGTGCCAGCCCCGGGACCGGGGAGCTGTTTTTT. Translated, it gives CASPGTGELFF.